The 28 T cell receptor beta chains in this list originate from one sample, sequenced in a study of post-analysis software for immune sequencing data. Study findings and constraints: TRBV5-6, TRBV5-1 and TRBV20-1 belonged to a set of five TRBV segments that were more frequent in patients than controls.

No antigen is known for these receptors. The library was made from cDNA and included unique molecular identifiers. One entry per CDR3 protein, called by TCRdb with MiXCR from the PCR reads. The sample contains 700,000 to 900,000 distinct CDR3 sequences, about 45% of which appear only once. Material for sequencing was blood. These receptors were taken from a girl aged 5-17 years with multiple sclerosis.

This chain uses TRBV2 with TRBJ2-1; tentative D call: TRBD1 (6 bases). Germline assignment: CDR1 SNHLY and CDR2 FYNNEI. The CDR3 is made up of 15 amino acids. The ends were cut back, 9 bases at V and 8 bases at J, with 23 bases in the middle. CDR3 loop: CASRPRGYLGDEQFF. CDR3 DNA: TGTGCCAGTAGACCCAGGGGCTACCTTGGCGATGAGCAGTTCTTC.

V and J are TRBV28 and TRBJ2-2; 8 positions match TRBD2. Germline CDR1 reads MDHEN; CDR2 reads SYDVKM. This CDR3 has 15 residues. J lost 8 bases, V lost 7 bases, and 12 bases had no gene match. The CDR3 DNA sequence: TGTGCCAGCACTGAGCACGGGAGGGAGAGAGGGGAGCTGTTTTTT. This translates into CASTEHGRERGELFF.

The rearrangement joins TRBV7-6 to TRBJ2-3; the D gene is possibly TRBD2 (6 bases). Trimming stripped 6 bases from V and 1 base from J, with 14 bases between. The CDR3 spans 15 residues. In germline, CDR1 is SGHVS, CDR2 FNYEAQ. As DNA, the CDR3 is TGTGCCAGCAGTAAAGGCCCTAGCGGCACAGATACGCAGTATTTT. Translation gives CASSKGPSGTDTQYF.

CDR3 loop: CSATVGLLFQTQYF. The DNA for the CDR3 is TGCAGTGCTACGGTCGGCCTATTATTTCAGACCCAGTACTTC. The chain employs TRBV20-1 and TRBJ2-7; D call uncertain. TRBJ2-5 explains the end of the DNA better; the J call may be wrong. The CDR3 contains 14 residues. Germline CDR1 and CDR2: DFQATT and SNEGSKA (reference sequence).

This clonotype turned up a few times. This chain connects TRBV7-9 to TRBJ2-7; 8 positions match TRBD2. The V segment lost 1 base and the J segment 0 bases; nucleotides outside the gene matches: 5. CDR3 size: 16 residues. The germline V gene encodes CDR1 SEHNR and CDR2 FQNEAQ (reference sequence). The CDR3 loop reads CASSLVRREASYEQYF. CDR3 nucleotide sequence: TGTGCCAGCAGCTTAGTAAGGCGGGAGGCCTCCTACGAGCAGTACTTC.

The J gene is TRBJ1-2, the V gene TRBV10-3, with TRBD1 as a possible D gene (6 bases). Germline V gives CDR1 ENHRY, CDR2 SYGVKD. CDR3 length: 12 residues. V was cut by 5 bases and J by 4 bases, with 8 bases left in between. The CDR3, as DNA: TGTGCCATCAGTCAGGACAGCTATGGCTACACCTTC. Translated: CAISQDSYGYTF.

This clonotype was counted only a few times. The gene calls are TRBV10-2 and TRBJ2-7; the match to TRBD2 covers 8 bases. Germline values: CDR1 WSHSY, CDR2 SAAADI. After removal of 10 bases from V and 6 bases from J, the junction contained 14 bases not matched to a gene. The CDR3 length is 14 residues. CDR3 sequence reads: CATTIAGNYGEQYF. The CDR3 coding sequence is TGCGCCACCACGATAGCGGGAAACTATGGCGAGCAGTACTTC.

This clonotype was detected only a few times. The chain carries TRBV20-1 and TRBJ2-1; no definite D call. V dropped 6 bases and J dropped 3 bases, with 12 bases sitting between them. The CDR3 runs 13 residues. Germline V lookup: CDR1 DFQATT, CDR2 SNEGSKA (reference sequence). The CDR3 DNA reads TGCAGTGCGGAAACAATAAACTACAATGAGCAGTTCTTC. Encoded protein: CSAETINYNEQFF.

This chain joins TRBV6-2 or TRBV6-3 and TRBJ2-7; D remains unclear. In germline, CDR1 is MNHEY, CDR2 SVGEGT. The CDR3 sequence is 11 residues long. V was trimmed by 8 bases and J by 3 bases, leaving 8 bases between them. CDR3 protein: CASGRVYEQYF. DNA for the CDR3: TGTGCCAGCGGCCGGGTCTACGAGCAGTACTTC.

The chain joins TRBV4-2 to TRBJ2-1; the D gene is possibly TRBD2 (5 bases). With 6 bases removed from V and 0 bases from J, the gap between germline ends came to 12 bases. The CDR3 is 15 amino acids. Per the germline V gene, CDR1 is LGHNA and CDR2 is YNFKEQ. The CDR3 loop reads CASSDPGSSYNEQFF. The CDR3 DNA follows: TGTGCCAGCAGTGACCCGGGGAGCTCCTACAATGAGCAGTTCTTC.

This clonotype was detected only a few times. This chain uses TRBV3-1 with TRBJ2-3; possible D gene TRBD2, 6 bases. V dropped 3 bases and J dropped 5 bases, with 12 bases sitting between them. The germline CDR1 and CDR2 sequences are LGHDT and YNNKEL (reference sequence). The CDR3 contains 14 residues. The CDR3 loop reads CASSHRAEGDTQYF. The CDR3 nucleotides are TGTGCCAGCAGCCATCGTGCGGAGGGAGATACGCAGTATTTT.

This clonotype showed up just a few times. The rearrangement joins TRBV28 to TRBJ2-1; a weak D match, TRBD2 (5 bases). The CDR3 is 19 amino acids. Germline V gene data show CDR1 as MDHEN and CDR2 as SYDVKM. V lost 5 bases and J lost 6, with 29 bases in between. CDR3 in amino acids: CASSGPPRKRGIAVNEQFF. CDR3 bases: TGTGCCAGCAGTGGGCCCCCTCGGAAACGGGGAATTGCGGTCAATGAGCAGTTCTTC.

The chain's CDR3 is CASSPDGWEQYF. The CDR3 DNA sequence: TGTGCCAGCAGCCCCGACGGTTGGGAGCAGTACTTC. J is TRBJ2-7 and V is TRBV4-2, with D hard to call. Germline V CDR1 and CDR2: LGHNA, YNFKEQ. V shed 4 bases and J shed 7 bases, with 11 bases lying between them. The CDR3 has 12 residues.

The J gene is TRBJ2-5, the V gene TRBV7-2, with D unclear. Trimming took 4 bases from V and 2 from J, leaving 14 bases between them. This CDR3 contains 15 residues. Per germline, CDR1 SGHTA and CDR2 FQGNSA. CDR3 in DNA: TGTGCCAGCAGCTCGGTCAGGTACCCTCAAGAGACCCAGTACTTC. Protein: CASSSVRYPQETQYF.

The chain uses TRBV7-8 and TRBJ2-5; 7 positions agree with TRBD2. The J call may be incorrect, as the DNA end agrees better with TRBJ2-4. Germline-derived CDR1 and CDR2 are SGHVS and FQNEAQ. There are 13 residues in the CDR3. The CDR3 reads CASRPLGGDIQYF. CDR3 bases: TGTGCCAGCCGACCACTGGGGGGGGACATTCAGTACTTC.

This clonotype has just a few counts. The DNA of the CDR3 is TGCAGTGCTAGAGAGGGGGCAGGATATGAACCAGATCCTAACTATGGCTACACCTTC. Translation: CSAREGAGYEPDPNYGYTF. This chain links TRBV20-1 with TRBJ1-2; perhaps TRBD1 as D (6 bases). Germline-derived CDR1 and CDR2 are DFQATT and SNEGSKA (reference sequence). The CDR3 is made up of 19 amino acids. The V and J ends lost 0 bases and 0 bases respectively, with 23 bases between them.

This clonotype came up a few times. This chain joins TRBV12-3 or TRBV12-4 and TRBJ2-5, with 8 bases fitting TRBD2. This CDR3 spans 17 amino acids. The J segment lost 2 bases and the V segment lost 5 bases, leaving 13 bases of the junction unmatched. The CDR3 region is CASSPGTSGSGQETQYF. CDR3 sequence (DNA): TGTGCCAGCAGTCCCGGGACTAGTGGGAGTGGGCAAGAGACCCAGTACTTC.

CDR3 nucleotides: TGTGCCAGCAGTTTTTCCCGCGAGGAAACCTACGAGCAGTACTTC. Translated, it gives CASSFSREETYEQYF. The chain carries TRBV28 and TRBJ2-7; D is unclear. This CDR3 is built from 15 residues. CDR1 and CDR2 (germline): MDHEN, SYDVKM. Trimming shortened V by 3 bases and J by 2 bases, and 14 bases separated the two germline ends.

The CDR3 nucleotides read TGTGCCAGCACAGGGGCGCTAGTCCACAATGAGCAGTTCTTC. Translated: CASTGALVHNEQFF. The chain carries TRBV6-5 and TRBJ2-1; perhaps TRBD1 as D (6 bases). This CDR3 is 14 amino acids long. CDR1 and CDR2 (germline): MNHEY, SVGAGI. The V end was cut by 7 bases, the J end by 5 bases, with 15 bases between.

The genes are TRBV29-1 and TRBJ2-3; tentatively, D is TRBD2 (5 bases). Trimming stripped 4 bases from V and 0 bases from J, with 11 bases between. Germline V gene lookup returns CDR1 SQVTM and CDR2 ANQGSEA. The CDR3 is 14 residues long. The CDR3 loop is CSVGTLLSTDTQYF. CDR3 coding DNA: TGCAGCGTTGGGACTCTACTTAGCACAGATACGCAGTATTTT.

This rearrangement joins TRBV4-3 to TRBJ2-7; D gene ambiguous. Per germline, CDR1 LGHNA and CDR2 YSLEER. V was shortened by 3 bases and J by 4 bases, with 10 bases between the two germline ends. There are 13 residues in the CDR3. The CDR3 DNA sequence: TGCGCCAGCAGCCAGGAATTGGGTTACGAGCAGTACTTC. This translates into CASSQELGYEQYF.

V is TRBV3-1 and J is TRBJ1-2; 7 positions match TRBD1. The ends lost 4 bases at V and 4 bases at J; junction bases unmatched: 15. The germline gives CDR1 LGHDT, CDR2 YNNKEL (reference sequence). CDR3 length equals 17 residues. The CDR3, as DNA: TGTGCCAGCAGCCCACTCGCCACAAACAGGGGAGGCTATGGCTACACCTTC. It yields the protein CASSPLATNRGGYGYTF.

The chain employs TRBV6-2 or TRBV6-3 and TRBJ2-3; weak D call: TRBD2 (5 bases). This CDR3 is 15 amino acids long. Trimming removed 5 bases from V and 0 bases from J, with 12 bases in between. Germline V gene sequence: CDR1 MNHEY, CDR2 SVGEGT. This CDR3 is CASSLRAVSTDTQYF. The DNA for the CDR3 is TGTGCCAGCAGTCTACGAGCGGTTAGCACAGATACGCAGTATTTT.

This clonotype was seen once. V usage is TRBV10-3 and J usage is TRBJ1-2; D call uncertain. Germline CDR1 is ENHRY and CDR2 is SYGVKD. Trimming pared 2 bases from V and 6 bases from J, leaving 10 bases between. The CDR3 extends over 13 amino acids. DNA for the CDR3: TGTGCCATCAGTGAGCGCCTCTCGGATGGCTACACCTTC. This gives the protein CAISERLSDGYTF.

The chain uses TRBV11-2 and TRBJ2-7; 12 positions match TRBD1. CDR3 length: 20 amino acids. The germline CDR1 and CDR2 sequences are SGHAT and FQNNGV. The trim removed 2 bases at V and 3 bases at J, leaving 17 bases unmatched. CDR3 sequence reads: CASSLTPGTGGAGSLYEQYF. CDR3 in DNA: TGTGCCAGCAGCTTAACTCCCGGGACAGGGGGCGCCGGGTCCCTCTACGAGCAGTACTTC.

This sequence joins TRBV7-8 and TRBJ2-5; 8 bases fit TRBD2. Germline V gives CDR1 SGHVS, CDR2 FQNEAQ. J gave up 4 bases and V 5 bases, and 12 bases lay outside the gene matches. The CDR3 loop spans 16 amino acids. The CDR3 reads CASSPSGTRIGETQYF. CDR3 sequence (DNA): TGTGCCAGCAGCCCTTCCGGGACTAGAATAGGAGAGACCCAGTACTTC.

The V call is TRBV29-1, the J call TRBJ2-7; 10 bases agree with TRBD2. The ends lost 4 bases at V and 2 bases at J; junction bases unmatched: 5. CDR1 is SQVTM, CDR2 ANQGSEA, per germline. CDR3 length: 14 residues. The CDR3 nucleotides read TGCAGCGTTGGGACTAGCGGAGCCCCCTACGAGCAGTACTTC. It yields the protein CSVGTSGAPYEQYF.

The gene calls are TRBV12-3 or TRBV12-4 and TRBJ2-5; the D gene is possibly TRBD2 (6 bases). The CDR3 contains 14 residues. V lost 5 bases, J lost 5 bases, and 15 bases lay in between. CDR3 loop: CASSATGTAETQYF. CDR3 bases: TGTGCCAGCAGTGCCACCGGGACTGCGGAGACCCAGTACTTC.